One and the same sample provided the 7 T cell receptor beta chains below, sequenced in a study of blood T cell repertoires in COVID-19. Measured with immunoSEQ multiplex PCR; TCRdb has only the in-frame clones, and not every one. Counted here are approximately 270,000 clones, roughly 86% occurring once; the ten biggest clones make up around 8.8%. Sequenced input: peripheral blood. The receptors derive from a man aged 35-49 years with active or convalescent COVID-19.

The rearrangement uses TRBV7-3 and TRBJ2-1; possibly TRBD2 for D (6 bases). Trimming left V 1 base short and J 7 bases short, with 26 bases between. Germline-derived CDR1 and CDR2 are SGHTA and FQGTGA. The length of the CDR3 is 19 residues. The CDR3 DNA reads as TGTGCCAGCAGCTTAAACGGGGGTTTTCAGAGCGGGCGAGGGAATGAGCAGTTCTTC. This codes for CASSLNGGFQSGRGNEQFF. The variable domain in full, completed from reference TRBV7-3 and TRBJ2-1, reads GAGVSQTPSNKVTEKGKYVELRCDPISGHTALYWYRQSLGQGPEFLIYFQGTGAADDSGLPNDRFFAVRPEGSVSTLKIQRTERGDSAVYLCASSLNGGFQSGRGNEQFFGPGTRLTVL.

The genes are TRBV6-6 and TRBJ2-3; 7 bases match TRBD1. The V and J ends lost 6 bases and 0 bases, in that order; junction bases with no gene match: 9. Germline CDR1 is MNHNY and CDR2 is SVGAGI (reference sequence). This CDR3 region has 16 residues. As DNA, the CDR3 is TGTGCCAGCAGCGGGACAGCCCTCTCTAGCACAGATACGCAGTATTTT. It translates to CASSGTALSSTDTQYF.

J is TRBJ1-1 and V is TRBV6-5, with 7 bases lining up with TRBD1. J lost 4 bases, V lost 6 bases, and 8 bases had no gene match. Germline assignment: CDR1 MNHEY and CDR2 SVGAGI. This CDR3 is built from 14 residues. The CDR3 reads CASSSSQGSTEAFF. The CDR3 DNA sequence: TGTGCCAGCAGCTCTTCACAGGGGAGCACTGAAGCTTTCTTT.

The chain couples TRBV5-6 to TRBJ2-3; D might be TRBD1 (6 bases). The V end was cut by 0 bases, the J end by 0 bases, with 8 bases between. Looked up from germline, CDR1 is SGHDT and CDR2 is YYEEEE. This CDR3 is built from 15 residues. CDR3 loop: CASSLVGASTDTQYF. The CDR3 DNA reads TGTGCCAGCAGCTTGGTGGGGGCTAGCACAGATACGCAGTATTTT. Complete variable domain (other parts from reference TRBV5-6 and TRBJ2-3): DAGVTQSPTHLIKTRGQQVTLRCSPKSGHDTVSWYQQALGQGPQFIFQYYEEEERQRGNFPDRFSGHQFPNYSSELNVNALLLGDSALYLCASSLVGASTDTQYFGPGTRLTVL.

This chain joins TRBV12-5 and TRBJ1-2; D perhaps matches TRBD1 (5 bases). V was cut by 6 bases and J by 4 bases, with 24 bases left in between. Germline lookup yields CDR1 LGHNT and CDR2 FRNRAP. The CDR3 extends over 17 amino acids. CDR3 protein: CASGHRDWAKEGYGYTF. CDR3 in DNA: TGTGCTAGTGGGCACCGGGACTGGGCGAAAGAGGGCTATGGCTACACCTTC. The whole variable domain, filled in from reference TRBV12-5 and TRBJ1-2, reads DARVTQTPRHKVTEMGQEVTMRCQPILGHNTVFWYRQTMMQGLELLAYFRNRAPLDDSGMPKDRFSAEMPDATLATLKIQPSEPRDSAVYFCASGHRDWAKEGYGYTFGSGTRLTVV.

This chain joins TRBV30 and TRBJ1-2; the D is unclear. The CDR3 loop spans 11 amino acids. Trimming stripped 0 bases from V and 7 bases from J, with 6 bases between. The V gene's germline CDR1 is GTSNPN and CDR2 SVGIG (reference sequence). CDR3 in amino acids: CAWSVLGGYTF. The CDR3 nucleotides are TGTGCCTGGAGTGTACTAGGTGGCTACACCTTC.

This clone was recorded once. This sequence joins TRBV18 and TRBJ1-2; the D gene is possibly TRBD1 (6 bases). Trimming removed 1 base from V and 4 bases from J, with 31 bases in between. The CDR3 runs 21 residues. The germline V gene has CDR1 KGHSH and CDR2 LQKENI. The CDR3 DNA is TGTGCCAGCTCACCACGGGAAAAGATAACAGGCCGGGACACCTGGGGCTATGGCTACACCTTC. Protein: CASSPREKITGRDTWGYGYTF.